Shown below are 27 T cell receptor beta chains from a single sample sequenced in a study of cytomegalovirus exposure and HLA in healthy donors. PCR was performed using 60 Vbeta and 13 Jbeta primers. Sequencing used immunoSEQ multiplex PCR; TCRdb keeps in-frame clones, though not all of them. The table lists tens of thousands of clones, roughly four fifths of them singletons. Sequences were obtained from PBMCs. The receptor set was obtained from a woman aged 18-30 years in good health and CMV-seropositive.

This chain joins TRBV29-1 and TRBJ2-3; 7 bases map to TRBD2. Germline loops: CDR1 SQVTM, CDR2 ANQGSEA. The CDR3 spans 14 residues. Trimming took 5 bases from V and 0 from J; bases not matched to a gene: 5. CDR3 in DNA: TGCAGCGTTTCGCTAGCGGTGAGCACAGATACGCAGTATTTT. Translation gives CSVSLAVSTDTQYF.

This clone was recorded once. One end of the junction does not line up with germline, which may come from a read error. This specimen includes other DNA sequences encoding the same CDR3. This chain uses TRBV7-7 with TRBJ2-5; 16 nucleotides match TRBD2. Germline CDR1 reads SSHAT; CDR2 reads FNYEAQ (reference sequence). The CDR3 has 16 residues. The chain's CDR3 is CASSLGLAGGQETQYF. The CDR3 DNA reads TGTGCTAGCAGCCTGGGACTAGCGGGGGGGCAAGAGACCCAGTACTTC.

The chain combines TRBV6-1 with TRBJ2-3; D uncertain. The CDR3 has 11 amino acids. The germline gives CDR1 MNHNS, CDR2 SASEGT. Deletions cut 5 bases from V and 6 bases from J, with 6 bases between. The CDR3 region has the DNA TGTGCCAGCAGTATTGAGGATACGCAGTATTTT. Protein product: CASSIEDTQYF.

The genes are TRBV6-5 and TRBJ2-1; 11 bases match TRBD1. Germline values: CDR1 MNHEY, CDR2 SVGAGI. The CDR3 runs to 14 residues. J gave up 9 bases and V 6 bases, and 7 bases lay outside the gene matches. The CDR3 is CASSYGQGAGEQFF. Here the CDR3 DNA reads TGTGCCAGCAGCTACGGACAGGGGGCTGGTGAGCAGTTCTTC.

J is TRBJ1-5 and V is TRBV28, with TRBD1 as a possible D gene (6 bases). There are 16 residues in the CDR3. V was pared by 5 bases and J by 7 bases, with 21 bases between. Germline V gene sequence: CDR1 MDHEN, CDR2 SYDVKM. CDR3 coding DNA: TGTGCCAGCAGTCTACAGGGACGATGGGATGGGCAGCCCCAGCATTTT. Residues: CASSLQGRWDGQPQHF.

V usage is TRBV18 and J usage is TRBJ1-1, with 9 nucleotides matching TRBD1. This CDR3 has 15 residues. V shed 0 bases, J shed 5 bases, and the junction held 4 bases outside the gene matches. Germline CDR1 reads KGHSH; CDR2 reads LQKENI. CDR3 DNA: TGTGCCAGCTCACCACCAACAGGGGGCTGGACTGAAGCTTTCTTT. This sequence encodes CASSPPTGGWTEAFF.

DNA for the CDR3: TGTGCCAGCGCTCTGGCCAGGACACTCACCGGGGAGCTGTTTTTT. Translated, it gives CASALARTLTGELFF. The chain has TRBV27 and TRBJ2-2, with a weak D call TRBD1 (5 bases). This CDR3 has 15 amino acids. Germline V gene lookup returns CDR1 MNHEY and CDR2 SMNVEV (reference sequence). V was trimmed by 8 bases and J by 4 bases, leaving 17 bases between them.

J is TRBJ2-3 and V is TRBV10-3, with TRBD1 identical over 7 bases. V shed 4 bases, J shed 6 bases, and the junction held 4 bases outside the gene matches. Per germline, CDR1 ENHRY and CDR2 SYGVKD. The CDR3 runs 13 residues. The CDR3 protein is CAISVGGSDTQYF. CDR3 nucleotides: TGTGCCATCAGTGTAGGGGGCAGCGATACGCAGTATTTT.

This sequence joins TRBV4-1 and TRBJ2-7; TRBD2 matches 10 bases. The CDR3 covers 17 residues. Germline CDR1 reads MGHRA; CDR2 reads YSYEKL. The V and J ends lost 0 bases and 2 bases, in that order; junction bases with no gene match: 7. The CDR3 reads CASSQERRLAGAYEQYF. CDR3 nucleotide sequence: TGCGCCAGCAGCCAAGAACGGCGGCTAGCGGGAGCCTACGAGCAGTACTTC.

This clone was detected once. The chain couples TRBV9 to TRBJ2-7; possible D gene TRBD2, 6 bases. The germline V gene has CDR1 SGDLS and CDR2 YYNGEE. The V gene lost 0 bases and the J gene lost 6 bases, with 16 bases spanning the gap. This CDR3 contains 15 residues. The chain's CDR3 is CASSVGGTGWREQYF. The CDR3 coding sequence is TGTGCCAGCAGCGTAGGCGGGACGGGCTGGCGCGAGCAGTACTTC.

Worth noting for this clone: The identical CDR3 is also encoded by other nucleotide sequences in the sample. The chain is built from TRBV27 and TRBJ1-1, with a possible D match to TRBD1 (5 bases). This CDR3 has 13 amino acids. Deletions cut 2 bases from V and 1 base from J, with 5 bases between. From germline, CDR1 is MNHEY and CDR2 SMNVEV (reference sequence). The CDR3 spells CASSLTGNTEAFF. The CDR3 nucleotides are TGTGCCAGCAGTTTAACAGGGAACACTGAAGCTTTCTTT.

The chain recombines TRBV6-5 with TRBJ2-1, with TRBD2 identical over 13 bases. Germline assignment: CDR1 MNHEY and CDR2 SVGAGI. This CDR3 is built from 15 residues. After removal of 5 bases from V and 10 bases from J, the junction contained 8 bases not matched to a gene. CDR3: CASSTLTSGGAEQFF. CDR3 in DNA: TGTGCCAGCAGTACCCTAACTAGCGGGGGGGCCGAGCAGTTCTTC.

This clone has a single count. The rearrangement links TRBV10-2 to TRBJ1-5, with TRBD1 as a possible D gene (6 bases). This CDR3 region has 16 residues. With 0 bases removed from V and 1 base from J, the gap between germline ends came to 10 bases. Germline V lookup: CDR1 WSHSY, CDR2 SAAADI. The CDR3 region is CASSESAGVSNQPQHF. The CDR3 coding sequence is TGCGCCAGCAGTGAGTCCGCAGGGGTAAGCAATCAGCCCCAGCATTTT.

This clone was detected only once. This chain connects TRBV18 to TRBJ1-5; D perhaps matches TRBD1 (5 bases). Germline-derived CDR1 and CDR2 are KGHSH and LQKENI. V lost 4 bases and J 4 bases, leaving 20 bases between the germline ends. The CDR3 totals 17 residues. The CDR3 here is CASSQSSMGRENQPQHF. The DNA for the CDR3 is TGTGCCAGCTCACAGTCTTCGATGGGACGGGAGAATCAGCCCCAGCATTTT.

The CDR3 DNA reads TGTGCCACCAGCAGAGATCGGGCAGGGAACGAAAAACTGTTTTTT. This codes for CATSRDRAGNEKLFF. The rearrangement joins TRBV15 to TRBJ1-4, with TRBD1 as a possible D gene (5 bases). Germline loops: CDR1 LNHNV, CDR2 YYDKDF (reference sequence). Trimming took 0 bases from V and 8 from J, leaving 13 bases between them. This CDR3 comprises 15 residues.

The chain combines TRBV6-4 with TRBJ2-2, with TRBD2 as a possible D gene (6 bases). V lost 3 bases, J lost 1 base, and 6 bases lay in between. CDR1 and CDR2 (germline): MRHNA, SNTAGT. There are 14 residues in the CDR3. Here the CDR3 reads CASSEGLNTGELFF. The CDR3 DNA is TGTGCCAGCAGTGAGGGACTGAACACCGGGGAGCTGTTTTTT.

V usage is TRBV6-1 and J usage is TRBJ2-7; D possibly corresponds to TRBD1 (5 bases). Germline V gene sequence: CDR1 MNHNS, CDR2 SASEGT. V was shortened by 6 bases and J by 3 bases, with 12 bases between the two germline ends. The CDR3 runs to 13 residues. The CDR3, as DNA: TGTGCCAGCAGGATAGACGGACACTACGAGCAGTACTTC. Translating gives CASRIDGHYEQYF.

The chain carries TRBV27 and TRBJ1-2; TRBD1 matches 10 bases. Per germline, CDR1 MNHEY and CDR2 SMNVEV (reference sequence). V lost 6 bases, J lost 8 bases, and 6 bases stayed unmatched. This CDR3 has 13 residues. The CDR3 protein is CASRPTGGGGYTF. CDR3 in DNA: TGTGCCAGCAGGCCGACAGGGGGCGGCGGCTACACCTTC.

This clone showed up just a few times. The rearrangement uses TRBV25-1 and TRBJ2-7; perhaps TRBD1 as D (5 bases). The germline V and J ends were trimmed by 3 bases and 6 bases, with 12 bases remaining between them. The CDR3 runs to 13 residues. The germline gives CDR1 MGHDK, CDR2 SYGVNS. The chain's CDR3 is CASSDQDKGEQYF. DNA of the CDR3: TGTGCCAGCAGTGACCAGGACAAAGGCGAGCAGTACTTC.

This rearrangement joins TRBV5-1 to TRBJ2-3; 7 bases are shared with TRBD2. The V and J ends lost 2 bases and 1 base, in that order; junction bases with no gene match: 7. This CDR3 comprises 16 residues. Germline values: CDR1 SGHRS, CDR2 YFSETQ. The CDR3 DNA reads TGCGCCAGCAGCTTCTGGGGGGGTGGGGGCACAGATACGCAGTATTTT. Its protein product is CASSFWGGGGTDTQYF.

The chain couples TRBV15 to TRBJ2-7, with D possibly matching TRBD1 (6 bases). Looked up from germline, CDR1 is LNHNV and CDR2 is YYDKDF (reference sequence). CDR3 length: 14 residues. V lost 3 bases and J 0 bases, leaving 9 bases between the germline ends. The CDR3 reads CATSSLRGSYEQYF. The DNA of the CDR3 is TGTGCCACCAGCAGCCTCAGGGGCTCCTACGAGCAGTACTTC.

The chain uses TRBV5-6 and TRBJ1-4, with 9 bases fitting TRBD1. From germline, CDR1 is SGHDT and CDR2 YYEEEE. With 0 bases clipped from V and 3 bases from J, the junction kept 6 bases outside the gene matches. This CDR3 is built from 17 residues. CDR3 loop: CASSLAKTGGPNEKLFF. The CDR3 region has the DNA TGTGCCAGCAGCTTGGCTAAAACAGGGGGCCCTAATGAAAAACTGTTTTTT. Filled out from reference TRBV5-6 and TRBJ1-4, the complete variable domain reads DAGVTQSPTHLIKTRGQQVTLRCSPKSGHDTVSWYQQALGQGPQFIFQYYEEEERQRGNFPDRFSGHQFPNYSSELNVNALLLGDSALYLCASSLAKTGGPNEKLFFGSGTQLSVL.

The chain is built from TRBV5-1 and TRBJ1-6; the D gene is possibly TRBD1 (6 bases). CDR3 size: 13 residues. In germline, CDR1 is SGHRS, CDR2 YFSETQ. V was trimmed by 7 bases and J by 5 bases, leaving 10 bases between them. The CDR3 bases are TGCGCCAGCGGACAGCCTGATAATTCACCCCTCCACTTT. Its protein product is CASGQPDNSPLHF.

This clone has just one count. The chain is built from TRBV28 and TRBJ2-7, with TRBD1 matching over 8 bases. V shed 8 bases, J shed 4 bases, and the junction held 10 bases outside the gene matches. The germline V gene has CDR1 MDHEN and CDR2 SYDVKM. The length of the CDR3 is 14 residues. This CDR3 reads CASYGSGQGYEQYF. CDR3 bases: TGTGCCAGCTATGGTTCAGGACAGGGATACGAGCAGTACTTC.

This clone was observed at least ten times. The gene calls are TRBV6-6 and TRBJ1-2; D not certain. The CDR3 contains 11 residues. CDR1 and CDR2 (germline): MNHNY, SVGAGI (reference sequence). The V gene lost 5 bases and the J gene lost 5 bases, with 6 bases spanning the gap. The CDR3 region is CASSESYGYTF. CDR3 in DNA: TGTGCCAGCAGTGAGTCGTATGGCTACACCTTC.

CDR3 nucleotides: TGTGCCAGCAGCCCAGGGGGGCTCAATCAGCCCCAGCATTTT. Translated, it gives CASSPGGLNQPQHF. The rearrangement uses TRBV7-8 and TRBJ1-5; TRBD1 matches at 7 bases. J lost 3 bases, V lost 5 bases, and 4 bases had no gene match. Per germline, CDR1 SGHVS and CDR2 FQNEAQ. The CDR3 length is 14 residues.

The V gene is TRBV6-8, the J gene TRBJ1-4, with D perhaps matching TRBD1 (5 bases). Germline loops: CDR1 MNHGY, CDR2 SAAAGT. The V end lost 6 bases, the J end lost 5 bases, and 16 bases lay between the germline ends. This CDR3 is built from 15 residues. The CDR3 loop reads CASSLFRVGNEKLFF. The CDR3 DNA sequence: TGTGCCAGCAGCCTGTTCAGGGTAGGAAATGAAAAACTGTTTTTT.